The T cell receptor beta chain under discussion was sequenced for a study of spatial heterogeneity in lung cancer. Regarding time point: sample taken at primary tumor resection. Tumor, nontumor lung or frozen PBMC supplied whole RNA that was sequenced unsorted. The study tagged each TCR cDNA molecule with a unique molecular identifier. TCRdb analysed the 5' RACE reads with MiXCR anew, one entry per CDR3 protein. The sample shows 39,000 or so distinct CDR3 sequences, 6.5% to 9% of them seen only once. There are many counts of this clonotype. Germline CDR1 and CDR2: MNHEY and SMNVEV (reference sequence). This CDR3 is 12 amino acids long. V was clipped by 3 bases and J by 7 bases, with 7 bases between them.

The receptor's source is a male donor with early-stage non-small cell lung cancer. The sequences come from PBMCs, collected at surgery. The rearrangement joins TRBV27 to TRBJ1-5, with a tentative D call TRBD1 (5 bases). CDR3 DNA: TGTGCCAGCAGTTTCGGGGGGCAGCCCCAGCATTTT. Its translation is CASSFGGQPQHF.